This TCR beta chain was sequenced for a study of blood T cell repertoires in COVID-19. Study summary: The analysed material was cDNA or gDNA that came from T cells, B-cell-depleted T cells, or PBMCs.

Source study methods: Estimation of nucleated cell counts was performed using reference gene primer amplification. The repertoire was sequenced with immunoSEQ multiplex PCR; TCRdb's copy has only in-frame clones and lacks some. The V and J calls and the clone size are those of that table, but D and trimming were determined from the DNA. In the table there are 350,000 to 450,000 clones, just over 90% of which are singletons. The V and J ends lost 5 bases and 5 bases, in that order; junction bases with no gene match: 7. This CDR3 has 15 amino acids. From germline, CDR1 is LNHDA and CDR2 SQIVND (reference sequence).

Source material: PBMCs or T cells enriched from blood (not recorded which). The gene calls are TRBV19 and TRBJ2-3; 10 bases agree with TRBD1. This clonotype was obtained from a woman aged 40 to 50 who had been exposed to COVID-19. CDR3 amino acids: CASSARTGGKDTQYF. The CDR3 DNA reads TGTGCCAGTAGTGCTCGGACAGGGGGGAAAGATACGCAGTATTTT.